Following are 9 T cell receptor beta chains from one sample sequenced in a study of shared clonotypes between healthy human individuals. Only in-frame clones appear in the TCRdb table, and some are missing; sequencing was by immunoSEQ multiplex PCR. The sample carries about 710,000 clones, approximately 77% recorded once. Input material: memory CD4+ T cells sorted from blood. As to subset: CD45RA-negative fraction. Receptors originate from a young woman in good health.

The V and J genes are TRBV5-1 and TRBJ2-2, with 9 bases identical to TRBD2. In germline, CDR1 is SGHRS, CDR2 YFSETQ. With V trimmed by 1 base and J by 3 bases, 7 bases remained unmatched. The CDR3 extends over 17 amino acids. The CDR3 DNA reads as TGCGCCAGCAGCTTGCTGGTAGCGGGAGTTGACACCGGGGAGCTGTTTTTT. As protein: CASSLLVAGVDTGELFF.

This clone was seen a handful of times. The rearrangement uses TRBV7-2 and TRBJ2-7; TRBD2 agrees at 10 bases. Germline CDR1 and CDR2: SGHTA and FQGNSA. The V and J ends lost 5 bases and 4 bases, in that order; junction bases with no gene match: 14. This CDR3 is built from 17 residues. For the CDR3, the DNA is TGTGCCAGCAGCCACACCCCTCTTAGCGGGAGGAAATACGAGCAGTACTTC. Translation gives CASSHTPLSGRKYEQYF.

The gene calls are TRBV30 and TRBJ2-1; TRBD2 aligns across 14 bases. The V gene's germline CDR1 is GTSNPN and CDR2 SVGIG (reference sequence). With 0 bases clipped from V and 7 bases from J, the junction kept 8 bases outside the gene matches. CDR3 length: 17 residues. CDR3 residues: CAWSVGLAGVQGNEQFF. The CDR3 DNA sequence: TGTGCCTGGAGTGTGGGACTAGCGGGAGTGCAGGGTAATGAGCAGTTCTTC. The variable domain in full, completed from reference TRBV30 and TRBJ2-1, reads SQTIHQWPATLVQPVGSPLSLECTVEGTSNPNLYWYRQAAGRGLQLLFYSVGIGQISSEVPQNLSASRPQDRQFILSSKKLLLSDSGFYLCAWSVGLAGVQGNEQFFGPGTRLTVL.

The V gene is TRBV19, the J gene TRBJ1-5, with D maybe TRBD1 (6 bases). V lost 6 bases and J lost 3, with 12 bases in between. The germline V gene has CDR1 LNHDA and CDR2 SQIVND (reference sequence). This CDR3 is built from 14 residues. The CDR3 loop reads CASRDSRNNQPQHF. CDR3 in DNA: TGTGCCAGTAGGGACAGTAGAAACAATCAGCCCCAGCATTTT.

The J gene is TRBJ2-1, the V gene TRBV4-2; 7 positions agree with TRBD1. Germline V lookup: CDR1 LGHNA, CDR2 YNFKEQ. The CDR3 contains 16 residues. J was trimmed by 0 bases and V by 4 bases; bases with no gene match: 6. The CDR3 DNA reads as TGTGCCAGCAGCCCCACAGGGGTGAGCTCCTACAATGAGCAGTTCTTC. It translates to CASSPTGVSSYNEQFF.

The gene calls are TRBV7-9 and TRBJ2-3; 9 bases line up with TRBD1. V trimming: 5 bases; J trimming: 3 bases; junction bases outside the gene matches: 3. The CDR3 loop spans 14 amino acids. From germline, CDR1 is SEHNR and CDR2 FQNEAQ (reference sequence). CDR3 region: CASSRGQGTDTQYF. The CDR3 DNA reads as TGTGCCAGCAGCCGAGGACAGGGGACAGATACGCAGTATTTT.

The chain links TRBV5-1 to TRBJ2-5; a possible D gene is TRBD2 (5 bases). This CDR3 contains 15 residues. V dropped 5 bases and J dropped 4 bases, with 18 bases sitting between them. The germline CDR1 and CDR2 sequences are SGHRS and YFSETQ. As DNA, the CDR3 is TGCGCCAGCAGAGGGCTAGCCAATGGCGGAGAGACCCAGTACTTC. This gives the protein CASRGLANGGETQYF. Full variable domain (missing parts from reference TRBV5-1 and TRBJ2-5): KAGVTQTPRYLIKTRGQQVTLSCSPISGHRSVSWYQQTPGQGLQFLFEYFSETQRNKGNFPGRFSGRQFSNSRSEMNVSTLELGDSALYLCASRGLANGGETQYFGPGTRLLVL.

The genes are TRBV18 and TRBJ1-3, with unresolved D. The germline CDR1 and CDR2 sequences are KGHSH and LQKENI. The V and J ends lost 5 bases and 4 bases respectively, with 9 bases between them. This CDR3 contains 13 residues. CDR3 region: CASSKLQGNTIYF. CDR3 nucleotides: TGTGCCAGCTCAAAACTTCAGGGAAACACCATATATTTT. The full variable domain, its missing parts supplied by reference TRBV18 and TRBJ1-3, is NAGVMQNPRHLVRRRGQEARLRCSPMKGHSHVYWYRQLPEEGLKFMVYLQKENIIDESGMPKERFSAEFPKEGPSILRIQQVVRGDSAAYFCASSKLQGNTIYFGEGSWLTVV.

This chain connects TRBV27 to TRBJ1-2; 7 bases fit TRBD1. The trim removed 5 bases at V and 4 bases at J, leaving 7 bases unmatched. Germline values: CDR1 MNHEY, CDR2 SMNVEV (reference sequence). This CDR3 has 14 amino acids. In DNA form, the CDR3 reads TGTGCCAGCAGTCCACGACAGGGACCCTATGGCTACACCTTC. It translates to CASSPRQGPYGYTF.